This T cell receptor (beta chain) was observed in a study of identical twins (TCRdb year 2016). Study-wide context: TCR alpha and beta repertoires from monozygotic twins, unrelated adults of various ages and cord blood were deep-sequenced to test whether fetal clonotypes persist. To rule out contamination, the twin experiments were replicated at different times with different library preparation protocols.

Based on the germline V gene, the CDR1 and CDR2 sequences are SGHVS and FQNEAQ. From the cysteine through the phenylalanine, the CDR3 covers 15 amino acids. The only DNA kept is the CDR3, 45 bases in frame from the first base. V is pared back by 3 bases and J by 8 bases, with 16 bases lying between the germline termini. Every donor was a healthy Caucasian. The twin cohort comprised three pairs of female monozygotic twins, all aged roughly 18 to 30 years. Using Miltenyi CD45RO+ enrichment and human naive T-cell isolation kits, memory (CD45RO+) and naive T cells were isolated from PBMC. This clonotype was observed at least ten times. What antigen it recognizes has not been identified. There are no base qualities to consult, and no much larger clone falls within one base. The method was 5' RACE. TCRdb names Illumina HiSeq 2000 as the instrument used. Template switching introduced a universal primer binding site; the final cDNA contained a unique molecular identifier, enabling accurate counting of TCR cDNA molecules. Specific primers in the conserved constant-segment region were used to synthesize first-strand cDNA for the TCR alpha and beta chains. To control for contamination, each cDNA library was double barcoded with a SMART-Mk sample barcode plus Illumina barcodes. Two successive PCR steps introduced TruSeq adapter sequences along with Illumina sample barcodes. Sequencing of the TCR alpha and beta cDNA libraries was done on the Illumina HiSeq platform using custom primers. In the paper's pipeline: MiGEC processed the raw reads to extract unique molecular identifiers, while MiXCR was used to determine the CDR3 positions. Recombination models were inferred per individual with the repgenHMM and IGoR tools using an EM algorithm. Shared clonotype analysis was performed with the tcR package in R, normalizing sharing by the product of cloneset sizes. Out-of-frame nonproductive sequences were analyzed to study raw recombination free of thymic and clonal selection effects. TCRdb cleaned the public reads at Q25 with fastp, built clones with MiXCR and kept in-frame beta chains. Identical CDR3 protein sequences are pooled into one entry, listed with their most common genes and DNA. The V and J calls and clone size are TCRdb's, not the authors'. The sample table records some 250,000 distinct CDR3 sequences; about 12% of these occur just once. 4% to 5% of the sample lies in the top ten.

Beyond this particular receptor, the publication reports: Fewer insertions were carried by abundant cord blood beta clonotypes; a weaker similar trend was observed in young adult naive repertoires, while no such trend was observed in memory repertoires. In beta out-of-frame sequences, excess twin sharing was weaker, because having fewer shared sequences lowered the signal-to-noise ratio. Compared with coincidental sharing between unrelated individuals, out-of-frame TCR alpha sequences shared between twins showed an excess of sequences with low generation probability. Out-of-frame TCR alpha sharing in monozygotic twins was systematically underestimated by recombination models, whereas sharing between unrelated individuals was in agreement with the recombination models. Invariant T cells such as MAIT and iNKT could partly confound zero-insertion analyses, though diverse VJ usage argued against this for most clonotypes. Conclusions relied on cross-sectional statistical analysis, since the same donors could not be followed over many years.

The sample was also reused in another study, on yellow fever vaccine responses in identical twins. The second study's paper adds: The authors reported that the T cell response to vaccination in identical twins appeared partly convergent and partly personalized. The study precisely tracked vaccine-responding T cell clones in identical twins.

The chain uses TRBV7-8 and TRBJ2-2; the D gene identity is not certain. Sequencing was performed on memory (CD45RO+) T cells sorted from blood. In the paper's terms, the cell subset or site label means: CD45RO+ enriched T cells. The clonotype originates from a young woman in good health. The CDR3 region: CASSFARMLGGELFF. The nucleotide sequence reads TGTGCCAGCAGCTTTGCGCGGATGCTGGGGGGGGAGCTGTTTTTT.